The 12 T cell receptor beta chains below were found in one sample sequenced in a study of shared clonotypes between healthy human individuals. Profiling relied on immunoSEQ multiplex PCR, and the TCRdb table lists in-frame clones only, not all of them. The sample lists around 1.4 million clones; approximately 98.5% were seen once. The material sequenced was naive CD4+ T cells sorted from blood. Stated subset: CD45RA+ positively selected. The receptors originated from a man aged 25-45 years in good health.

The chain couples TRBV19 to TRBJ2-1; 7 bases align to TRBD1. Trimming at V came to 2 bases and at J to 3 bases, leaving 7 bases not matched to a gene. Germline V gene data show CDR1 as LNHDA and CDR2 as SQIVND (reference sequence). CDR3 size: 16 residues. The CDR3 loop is CASSINPPGGYNEQFF. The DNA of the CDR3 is TGTGCCAGTAGTATAAACCCTCCAGGGGGCTACAATGAGCAGTTCTTC.

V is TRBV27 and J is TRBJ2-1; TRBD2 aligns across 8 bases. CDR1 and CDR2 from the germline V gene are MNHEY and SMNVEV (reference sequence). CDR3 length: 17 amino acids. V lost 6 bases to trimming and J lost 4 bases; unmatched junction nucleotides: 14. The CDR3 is CASSRWGEREIYNEQFF. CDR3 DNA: TGTGCCAGCAGCCGATGGGGAGAGCGGGAGATATACAATGAGCAGTTCTTC.

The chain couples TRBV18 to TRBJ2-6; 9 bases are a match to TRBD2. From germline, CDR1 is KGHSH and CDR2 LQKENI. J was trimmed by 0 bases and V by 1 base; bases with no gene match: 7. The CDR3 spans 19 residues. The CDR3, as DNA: TGTGCCAGCTCACCACTACGACTAGCGGCAATCTCTGGGGCCAACGTCCTGACTTTC. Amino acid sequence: CASSPLRLAAISGANVLTF.

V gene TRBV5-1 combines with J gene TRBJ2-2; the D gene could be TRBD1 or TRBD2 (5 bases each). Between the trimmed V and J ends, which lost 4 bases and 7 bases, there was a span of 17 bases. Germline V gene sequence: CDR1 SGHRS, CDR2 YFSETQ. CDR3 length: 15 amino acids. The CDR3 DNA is TGCGCCAGCAGCCCCCGGGACCCCATGGTCGGGGAGCTGTTTTTT. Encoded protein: CASSPRDPMVGELFF.

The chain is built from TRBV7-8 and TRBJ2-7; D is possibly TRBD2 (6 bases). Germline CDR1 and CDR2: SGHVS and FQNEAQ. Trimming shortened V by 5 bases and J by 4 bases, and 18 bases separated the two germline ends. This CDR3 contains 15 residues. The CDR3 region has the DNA TGTGCCAGCAGCAAAGGGCCCGGGACTCAATACGAGCAGTACTTC. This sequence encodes CASSKGPGTQYEQYF.

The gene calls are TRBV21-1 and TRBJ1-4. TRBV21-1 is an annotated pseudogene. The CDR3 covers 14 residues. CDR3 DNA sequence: TGTGCCAGCAGCCTGGAGCGAATCGATGAAAAACTGTTTTTT. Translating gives CASSLERIDEKLFF.

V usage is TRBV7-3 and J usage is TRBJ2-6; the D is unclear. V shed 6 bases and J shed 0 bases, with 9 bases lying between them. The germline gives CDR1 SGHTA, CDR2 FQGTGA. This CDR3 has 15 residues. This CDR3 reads CASSLMSSGANVLTF. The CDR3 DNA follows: TGTGCCAGCAGTCTCATGAGCTCTGGGGCCAACGTCCTGACTTTC.

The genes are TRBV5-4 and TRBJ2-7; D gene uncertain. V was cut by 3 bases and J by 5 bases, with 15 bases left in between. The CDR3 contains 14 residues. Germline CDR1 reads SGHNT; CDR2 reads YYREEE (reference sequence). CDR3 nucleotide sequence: TGTGCCAGCAGCTCCAAGACGGAGACGGACGAGCAGTACTTC. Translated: CASSSKTETDEQYF.

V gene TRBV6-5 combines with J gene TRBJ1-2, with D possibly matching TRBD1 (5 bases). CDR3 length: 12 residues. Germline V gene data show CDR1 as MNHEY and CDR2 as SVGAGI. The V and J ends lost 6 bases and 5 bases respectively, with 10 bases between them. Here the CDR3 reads CASRSGTYGYTF. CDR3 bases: TGTGCCAGCAGATCAGGGACGTATGGCTACACCTTC.

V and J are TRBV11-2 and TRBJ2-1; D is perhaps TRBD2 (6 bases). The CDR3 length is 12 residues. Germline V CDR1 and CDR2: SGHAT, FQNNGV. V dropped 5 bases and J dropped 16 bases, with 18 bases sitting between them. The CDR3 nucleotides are TGTGCCAGCAGCCAAGGGTTAGCGGCTGGATTCTTC. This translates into CASSQGLAAGFF.

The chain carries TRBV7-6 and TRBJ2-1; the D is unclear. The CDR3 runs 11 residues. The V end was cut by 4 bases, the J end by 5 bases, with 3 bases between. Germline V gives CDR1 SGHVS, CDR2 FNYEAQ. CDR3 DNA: TGTGCCAGCAGCTCAAACAATGAGCAGTTCTTC. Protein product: CASSSNNEQFF.

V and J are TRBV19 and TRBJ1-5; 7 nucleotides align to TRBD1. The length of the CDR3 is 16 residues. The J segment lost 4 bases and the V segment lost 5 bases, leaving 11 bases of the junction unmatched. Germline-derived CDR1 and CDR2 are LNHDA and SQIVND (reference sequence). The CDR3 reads CASSAQRGRRNQPQHF. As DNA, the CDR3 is TGTGCCAGTAGTGCCCAGAGGGGGCGGCGGAATCAGCCCCAGCATTTT.